The 18 T cell receptor beta chains below come from one sample, sequenced in a study of T cell changes during pregnancy in multiple sclerosis. Only in-frame clones appear in the TCRdb table, and some are missing; sequencing was by immunoSEQ multiplex PCR. The sample contains 45,000 to 60,000 clones, around 93% of which appear only once. The sequences come from peripheral blood, collected in the second trimester of pregnancy. The receptors originated from a female donor with multiple sclerosis, enrolled in a pregnancy study.

The chain is built from TRBV18 and TRBJ2-7; 11 bases agree with TRBD1. In germline, CDR1 is KGHSH, CDR2 LQKENI. There are 16 residues in the CDR3. J gave up 3 bases and V 4 bases, and 8 bases lay outside the gene matches. CDR3 region: CASSHPGQGVGYEQYF. CDR3 nucleotide sequence: TGTGCCAGCTCACACCCGGGACAGGGGGTGGGCTACGAGCAGTACTTC.

This clone has just a few counts. The rearrangement joins TRBV28 to TRBJ2-7, with a tentative D call TRBD1 (5 bases). The CDR3 runs to 16 residues. Germline CDR1 and CDR2: MDHEN and SYDVKM. Trimming stripped 2 bases from V and 7 bases from J, with 21 bases between. The CDR3: CASSLRRVIGAGEQYF. The CDR3 DNA is TGTGCCAGCAGTTTACGTAGGGTTATAGGGGCAGGGGAGCAGTACTTC.

This rearrangement joins TRBV15 to TRBJ1-1, with D uncertain. Trimming took off 0 bases at V and 6 bases at J, with 8 bases between the two ends. The CDR3 sequence is 13 residues long. Germline loops: CDR1 LNHNV, CDR2 YYDKDF (reference sequence). The CDR3 DNA reads as TGTGCCACCAGCAGAGATCTGGCGGCTGAAGCTTTCTTT. It encodes CATSRDLAAEAFF.

V and J are TRBV5-1 and TRBJ2-3; 12 positions agree with TRBD1. Germline V gene lookup returns CDR1 SGHRS and CDR2 YFSETQ. J was trimmed by 5 bases and V by 0 bases; bases with no gene match: 4. CDR3 length: 16 amino acids. The CDR3: CASSLGGTGGEDTQYF. CDR3 nucleotides: TGCGCCAGCAGCTTGGGAGGGACAGGGGGCGAAGATACGCAGTATTTT.

The CDR3 is CASSSSGSYEQYF. The CDR3 coding sequence is TGTGCCAGCAGCAGTAGCGGGAGCTACGAGCAGTACTTC. The chain carries TRBV7-9 and TRBJ2-7, with 9 nucleotides matching TRBD2. V was clipped by 5 bases and J by 3 bases; unmatched bases: 2. CDR3 length equals 13 residues. The V gene's germline CDR1 is SEHNR and CDR2 FQNEAQ (reference sequence). The full variable domain, completed using reference TRBV7-9 and TRBJ2-7, is DTGVSQNPRHKITKRGQNVTFRCDPISEHNRLYWYRQTLGQGPEFLTYFQNEAQLEKSRLLSDRFSAERPKGSFSTLEIQRTEQGDSAMYLCASSSSGSYEQYFGPGTRLTVT.

This chain connects TRBV28 to TRBJ2-5; maybe TRBD1 (5 bases). The CDR3 covers 17 residues. Trimming stripped 5 bases from V and 2 bases from J, with 21 bases between. The germline V gene encodes CDR1 MDHEN and CDR2 SYDVKM. The CDR3 region has the DNA TGTGCCAGCAGTCACAATTCCGACAGACGCTTACAAGAGACCCAGTACTTC. Translating it yields CASSHNSDRRLQETQYF. The full variable domain, with the rest looked up from reference TRBV28 and TRBJ2-5, is DVKVTQSSRYLVKRTGEKVFLECVQDMDHENMFWYRQDPGLGLRLIYFSYDVKMKEKGDIPEGYSVSREKKERFSLILESASTNQTSMYLCASSHNSDRRLQETQYFGPGTRLLVL.

This chain uses TRBV5-5 with TRBJ2-7; D remains unclear. V lost 0 bases and J 2 bases, leaving 9 bases between the germline ends. The length of the CDR3 is 14 residues. The V gene's germline CDR1 is SGHKS and CDR2 YYEKEE (reference sequence). The CDR3: CASSLGAITYEQYF. CDR3 coding DNA: TGTGCCAGCAGCTTGGGGGCCATTACCTACGAGCAGTACTTC.

This chain uses TRBV2 with TRBJ2-2; 7 bases align to TRBD2. This CDR3 region has 15 residues. Germline V gives CDR1 SNHLY, CDR2 FYNNEI. With V trimmed by 6 bases and J by 6 bases, 10 bases remained unmatched. CDR3 sequence reads: CASREWDLAAGELFF. DNA for the CDR3: TGTGCCAGCAGGGAATGGGACCTAGCGGCCGGGGAGCTGTTTTTT.

The sample holds a few counts of this clone. Additional DNA sequences in this sample encode the identical CDR3. The chain couples TRBV6-1 to TRBJ2-5, with 7 bases fitting TRBD1. The CDR3 length is 13 residues. Germline CDR1 is MNHNS and CDR2 is SASEGT. J gave up 5 bases and V 6 bases, and 6 bases lay outside the gene matches. The CDR3 bases are TGTGCCAGCAGGAGGACAGGAGTTGAGACCCAGTACTTC. This gives the protein CASRRTGVETQYF.

This clone came up once. The chain carries TRBV4-1 and TRBJ1-3; D gene ambiguous. This CDR3 is built from 15 residues. The V gene lost 2 bases and the J gene lost 0 bases, with 8 bases spanning the gap. The germline V gene encodes CDR1 MGHRA and CDR2 YSYEKL. The CDR3 DNA follows: TGCGCCAGCAGCCAAAACGGGATCTCTGGAAACACCATATATTTT. Translated, it gives CASSQNGISGNTIYF.

This sequence joins TRBV19 and TRBJ2-5; D perhaps matches TRBD2 (6 bases). V was trimmed by 4 bases and J by 4 bases, leaving 25 bases between them. Germline CDR1 reads LNHDA; CDR2 reads SQIVND (reference sequence). CDR3 size: 18 residues. The CDR3 DNA is TGTGCCAGTAGTACCTACGGACTGGGCGGGAAATCGAGAGAGACCCAGTACTTC. Translated, it gives CASSTYGLGGKSRETQYF.

J is TRBJ2-2 and V is TRBV7-9, with 8 bases identical to TRBD2. The germline gives CDR1 SEHNR, CDR2 FQNEAQ (reference sequence). Trimming cost V 5 bases and J 5 bases; bases outside gene matches: 10. The CDR3 length is 16 residues. The CDR3: CASSRRGGEKTGELFF. The DNA for the CDR3 is TGTGCCAGCAGCAGACGGGGGGGGGAGAAAACCGGGGAGCTGTTTTTT.

The chain combines TRBV10-3 with TRBJ2-7, with D possibly being TRBD1 (6 bases). This CDR3 contains 12 residues. V was trimmed by 10 bases and J by 2 bases, leaving 12 bases between them. The germline gives CDR1 ENHRY, CDR2 SYGVKD. CDR3 sequence: CATRDTAYEQYF. The CDR3 region has the DNA TGTGCCACCCGGGACACGGCCTACGAGCAGTACTTC.

The chain recombines TRBV6-1 with TRBJ1-1; D may be TRBD1 (6 bases). This CDR3 spans 14 amino acids. Trimming stripped 6 bases from V and 5 bases from J, with 16 bases between. Per the germline V gene, CDR1 is MNHNS and CDR2 is SASEGT. CDR3 sequence: CASSSMTGFTEAFF. CDR3 in DNA: TGTGCCAGCAGCTCAATGACAGGTTTTACTGAAGCTTTCTTT.

The rearrangement joins TRBV6-6 to TRBJ2-7; 9 bases align to TRBD1. Germline CDR1 is MNHNY and CDR2 is SVGAGI (reference sequence). The ends lost 0 bases at V and 6 bases at J; junction bases unmatched: 6. The CDR3 is made up of 15 amino acids. The CDR3: CASSYSRDRVVEQYF. The CDR3 DNA follows: TGTGCCAGCAGTTACTCCCGGGACAGGGTGGTCGAGCAGTACTTC.

The chain recombines TRBV5-4 with TRBJ2-7; 11 nucleotides align to TRBD1. V lost 2 bases to trimming and J lost 1 base; unmatched junction nucleotides: 2. Germline assignment: CDR1 SGHNT and CDR2 YYREEE (reference sequence). This CDR3 spans 15 amino acids. In nucleotides, the CDR3 is TGTGCCAGCAGCTTCGGGACAGGGGGATCCTACGAGCAGTACTTC. This translates into CASSFGTGGSYEQYF.

J is TRBJ1-4 and V is TRBV7-9, with D hard to call. Trimming cost V 1 base and J 4 bases, with 7 bases left between them. The length of the CDR3 is 14 residues. CDR1 and CDR2 from the germline V gene are SEHNR and FQNEAQ (reference sequence). CDR3 in amino acids: CASSLGAYNEKLFF. CDR3 nucleotide sequence: TGTGCCAGCAGCTTAGGGGCCTATAATGAAAAACTGTTTTTT.

V gene TRBV18 combines with J gene TRBJ2-2, with TRBD1 as a possible D gene (6 bases). Germline-derived CDR1 and CDR2 are KGHSH and LQKENI. Trimming removed 4 bases from V and 3 bases from J, with 12 bases in between. This CDR3 spans 15 amino acids. CDR3 in amino acids: CASSLLTGHTGELFF. CDR3 bases: TGTGCCAGCTCACTTCTGACAGGACACACCGGGGAGCTGTTTTTT.